This is a list of T cell receptor beta chains from one sample in a study of T cell responses to AZD1222 COVID-19 vaccine. Sequencing used immunoSEQ multiplex PCR; TCRdb keeps in-frame clones, though not all of them. The sample records fewer than 200,000 clones, approximately 88% being singletons. The specimen comprised peripheral blood, sampled 28 days after the second AZD1222 dose. The receptors were gathered from an adult who received the AZD1222 COVID-19 vaccine. The CDR3 runs from the conserved cysteine through the conserved F or W. D genes are given only for firm matches. Clone size, where shown, is once, few, many, or a class for clones that have expanded.

v_gene,d_gene,abundance,j_gene,CDR3nt,CDR3aa
TRBV10-3,-,-,TRBJ1-3,TGTGCCATCGAGGCGCTCTCTGGAAACACCATATATTTT,CAIEALSGNTIYF
TRBV9,TRBD2,-,TRBJ2-3,TGTGCCAGCAGCCTCTCCCCGACTAGCGCCACAGATACGCAGTATTTT,CASSLSPTSATDTQYF
TRBV7-9,-,-,TRBJ1-1,TGTGCCAGCAGCGCCGAAGCCCGGGGAGAAGCTTTCTTT,CASSAEARGEAFF
TRBV6-5,-,-,TRBJ2-7,TGTGCCAGCAGTAAACCCCGGGACGGCTCCTACGAGCAGTACTTC,CASSKPRDGSYEQYF
TRBV5-1,-,-,TRBJ2-7,TGCGCCAGCAGCTCGTCGGGCTACGAGCAGTACTTC,CASSSSGYEQYF
TRBV5-4,-,-,TRBJ1-2,TGTGCCAGCAGCGCCACTGCGGTTGGCTACACCTTC,CASSATAVGYTF
TRBV4-3,-,few,TRBJ1-1,TGCGCCAGCAGCCAAGTTCAGGGCCTGATGAACACTGAAGCTTTCTTT,CASSQVQGLMNTEAFF
TRBV2,-,-,TRBJ1-2,TGTGCCCTAGAGGTCGGATCTTCTAACTATGGCTACACCTTC,CALEVGSSNYGYTF
TRBV6-4,-,few,TRBJ1-5,TGTGCCAGCAGTGTGGGGGTGGGCAATCAGCCCCAGCATTTT,CASSVGVGNQPQHF
TRBV25-1,-,-,TRBJ2-7,TGTGCCAGCAGAGGGAGCGGACTCTCCTACGAGCAGTACTTC,CASRGSGLSYEQYF
TRBV6-5,-,-,TRBJ1-5,TGTGCCAGCAGTTTTAGAGGGAGCAATCAGCCCCAGCATTTT,CASSFRGSNQPQHF
TRBV6-1,-,-,TRBJ1-2,TGTGCCAGCAGTGAAGAGGGGTTTCTGGGCTACACCTTC,CASSEEGFLGYTF
TRBV10-3,-,once,TRBJ1-2,TGTGCCATCAGTGACCGAACAAACAGGGTCCACTATGGCTACACCTTC,CAISDRTNRVHYGYTF
TRBV2,-,once,TRBJ2-7,TGTGCCAGCAATTCATACCGCGGCTCCTACGAGCAGTACTTC,CASNSYRGSYEQYF
TRBV9,-,-,TRBJ2-5,TGTGCCAGCAGCGTAGACCGGGACACCCTCGGAGAGACCCAGTACTTC,CASSVDRDTLGETQYF
TRBV9,-,-,TRBJ1-2,TGTGCCAGCAGCAGGACTACCGGGAGCTCTCGTGGCTACACCTTC,CASSRTTGSSRGYTF
TRBV6-2/TRBV6-3,TRBD2,-,TRBJ2-1,TGTGCCAGCAGCCCCTCAAGCGGGGGGGCGAATGAGCAGTTCTTC,CASSPSSGGANEQFF
TRBV18,-,-,TRBJ1-1,TGTGCCAGCCGCCCCCGCCGGGGGGCGAGTAGTACTGAAGCTTTCTTT,CASRPRRGASSTEAFF
TRBV6-2/TRBV6-3,-,-,TRBJ1-2,TGTGCCAGCAGTTCCCGGGACAATATTAACTATGGCTACACCTTC,CASSSRDNINYGYTF
TRBV27,-,-,TRBJ1-1,TGTGCCAGCAGTTCGGTAACTGAAGCTTTCTTT,CASSSVTEAFF
TRBV2,-,-,TRBJ2-7,TGTGCCAGCAGTGATTCCGGGGCCCCCTACGAGCAGTACTTC,CASSDSGAPYEQYF
TRBV19,-,once,TRBJ2-3,TGTGCCAGTAGAAACGTGGGTGGGACAGATACGCAGTATTTT,CASRNVGGTDTQYF
TRBV3-1/TRBV3-2,-,once,TRBJ2-1,TGTGCCAGCAGCCAAGGGACCGGGGGCTTTTCCCCTTCGCAGTTCTTC,CASSQGTGGFSPSQFF
TRBV3-1/TRBV3-2,-,-,TRBJ1-2,TGTGCCAGCAGCACCGCGACAGGCCTATATGGCTACACCTTC,CASSTATGLYGYTF
TRBV10-2,TRBD1,-,TRBJ2-7,TGCGCCAGCAGTGGCTTGGACAGGGGAGCCTACGAGCAGTACTTC,CASSGLDRGAYEQYF
TRBV20-1,-,-,TRBJ1-1,TGCAGTGCTAGTCGCAGGGGAATTGAAGCTTTCTTT,CSASRRGIEAFF
TRBV7-8,-,-,TRBJ1-1,TGTGCCAGCAGCACCGGGACCTCCCTAGGGCCCGAAGCTTTCTTT,CASSTGTSLGPEAFF
TRBV3-1/TRBV3-2,-,-,TRBJ2-5,TGTGCCAGCACCGAGGGGGGGCGACGACAAGAGACCCAGTACTTC,CASTEGGRRQETQYF
TRBV19,TRBD2,-,TRBJ2-7,TGTGCCAGTAGTATGCCCGGGGGGGCCGGGGAGGAGCAGTACTTC,CASSMPGGAGEEQYF
TRBV4-2,-,-,TRBJ1-1,TGTGCCAGCAGCCCCTCGGTCGGGGTCACTGAAGCTTTCTTT,CASSPSVGVTEAFF
TRBV3-1/TRBV3-2,-,-,TRBJ1-1,TGTGCCAGCAGCCAAGCCCTTAGGGGGGTTAGAGGGACTGAAGCTTTCTTT,CASSQALRGVRGTEAFF
TRBV11-3,-,-,TRBJ2-7,TGTGCCAGCAGCTTAGCGGGGGACAACGAGCAGTACTTC,CASSLAGDNEQYF
TRBV4-1,-,-,TRBJ2-7,TGCGCCAGCAGCCCGGGCCTAGCCTACGAGCAGTACTTC,CASSPGLAYEQYF
TRBV7-9,-,-,TRBJ2-2,TGTGCCAGCAGACCTAACCAGGGGGGCACCGGGGAGCTGTTTTTT,CASRPNQGGTGELFF
TRBV14,-,few,TRBJ1-3,TGTGCCAGCAGCCGGGTGGGGATCTCTGGAAACACCATATATTTT,CASSRVGISGNTIYF